This TCR beta chain stems from a study of blood T cells in healthy people across ages. The CDR3 extends over 16 amino acids. Through a sample-barcoded 5' primer and a J-beta primer mix, a second PCR was run for roughly 6 to 11 cycles. TCRdb re-called the 5' RACE reads through MiXCR, storing one row per CDR3 protein. Altogether 1.5 million or so distinct CDR3 sequences are present, approximately 43% being singletons, with the ten largest covering under 5%. The material sequenced was blood. This rearrangement joins TRBV21-1 to TRBJ2-7; the table's D call, TRBD1, was not checked against the DNA. TRBV21-1 is a listed pseudogene. The sequence derives from a young woman in good health. In DNA, the CDR3 is TGTGCCAGCAGCAAAAAGGACAGGGGACGTCCATACGAGCAGTACTTC. Amino acid sequence: CASSKKDRGRPYEQYF.